A selection of T cell receptor beta chains follows, all from one sample in a study of blood T cells in healthy people across ages. TCRdb used MiXCR to reprocess the 5' RACE reads, holding one entry per CDR3 protein. The sample records fewer than 2 million distinct CDR3 sequences, about 39% being singletons. The specimen sequenced was blood. The origin of the receptors is a human donor in good health. Both conserved end residues are trimmed from each CDR3. D genes are given only for firm matches.

J gene: TRBJ1-1; D gene: .; V gene: TRBV29-1; CDR3 protein: SVRTPRNTEAF
J gene: TRBJ1-2; D gene: .; V gene: TRBV27; CDR3 protein: ASSLRLLGNYGYT
J gene: TRBJ2-1; D gene: .; V gene: TRBV20-1; CDR3 protein: SARMTRWNEQF
J gene: TRBJ1-4; D gene: .; V gene: TRBV7-9; CDR3 protein: ASSYNRDIRQGKLF
J gene: TRBJ2-3; D gene: TRBD2; V gene: TRBV7-2; CDR3 protein: ASSLASSGGAIDTQY
J gene: TRBJ1-1; D gene: .; V gene: TRBV12-3/TRBV12-4; CDR3 protein: ASSFNLGTEAF
J gene: TRBJ2-5; D gene: TRBD1; V gene: TRBV12-3/TRBV12-4; CDR3 protein: ASSSGQGMGETQY
J gene: TRBJ2-1; D gene: .; V gene: TRBV7-2; CDR3 protein: ASSLEIVGGSYNEQF
J gene: TRBJ2-1; D gene: TRBD2; V gene: TRBV5-1; CDR3 protein: ASSFFREGEQF
J gene: TRBJ2-1; D gene: TRBD2; V gene: TRBV9; CDR3 protein: ASSVEAGLAENEQF
J gene: TRBJ1-3; D gene: .; V gene: TRBV4-1; CDR3 protein: ASSTRQPGNTIY
J gene: .; D gene: TRBD1; V gene: TRBV13; CDR3 protein: ASSSTGGSPYEQY
J gene: TRBJ2-7; D gene: TRBD1; V gene: TRBV20-1; CDR3 protein: SAILPRTGVYEQY
J gene: TRBJ2-6; D gene: .; V gene: TRBV7-3; CDR3 protein: ASSFPSGTGANVLT
J gene: TRBJ1-5; D gene: .; V gene: TRBV12-3/TRBV12-4; CDR3 protein: ASRPGTQPQH
J gene: TRBJ2-5; D gene: .; V gene: TRBV6-2/TRBV6-3; CDR3 protein: ASSSYSGTRETQY
J gene: TRBJ1-5; D gene: .; V gene: TRBV20-1; CDR3 protein: SAPPGGGLVQPQH
J gene: TRBJ1-1; D gene: .; V gene: TRBV20-1; CDR3 protein: SAREGGGAAAF
J gene: .; D gene: .; V gene: TRBV11-3; CDR3 protein: ASSLGIDLRETQY
J gene: TRBJ1-1; D gene: TRBD1; V gene: TRBV9; CDR3 protein: ASSGRDRYEAF
J gene: TRBJ1-6; D gene: TRBD1; V gene: TRBV20-1; CDR3 protein: SAREGTGGHDSPLH
J gene: TRBJ2-7; D gene: .; V gene: TRBV20-1; CDR3 protein: SARTFAGAKEQY
J gene: TRBJ2-3; D gene: TRBD2; V gene: TRBV15; CDR3 protein: ATSPSGGGTDTQY
J gene: TRBJ2-3; D gene: TRBD2; V gene: TRBV5-1; CDR3 protein: ASSSRLAGAPYQDTQY
J gene: TRBJ1-5; D gene: TRBD1; V gene: TRBV28; CDR3 protein: ASRSGTVSQPQH
J gene: TRBJ1-2; D gene: TRBD1; V gene: TRBV20-1; CDR3 protein: SARKDREGGYT
J gene: TRBJ1-2; D gene: .; V gene: TRBV7-9; CDR3 protein: ASSREKTGHYGYT
J gene: TRBJ2-3; D gene: TRBD1; V gene: TRBV29-1; CDR3 protein: SVAPGGTSTDTQY
J gene: TRBJ2-1; D gene: TRBD2; V gene: TRBV9; CDR3 protein: ASSVGTRNNEQF
J gene: TRBJ1-1; D gene: .; V gene: TRBV12-5; CDR3 protein: ASGLVVGQEVSEAF
J gene: TRBJ2-3; D gene: TRBD2; V gene: TRBV4-3; CDR3 protein: ASSQDAGETDTQY
J gene: TRBJ2-5; D gene: .; V gene: TRBV10-3; CDR3 protein: AISGDFQETQY
J gene: TRBJ2-4; D gene: .; V gene: TRBV5-1; CDR3 protein: ASSSSAFSGKNIQY
J gene: TRBJ1-2; D gene: TRBD1; V gene: TRBV7-9; CDR3 protein: ASSSLVGLTGKYYGYT
J gene: TRBJ1-1; D gene: .; V gene: TRBV10-3; CDR3 protein: AISEGSNTEAF
J gene: TRBJ1-2; D gene: .; V gene: TRBV4-2; CDR3 protein: ASSQEFAHDGYT
J gene: TRBJ2-3; D gene: TRBD2; V gene: TRBV6-4; CDR3 protein: ASSVLAGGPTDTQY
J gene: TRBJ1-2; D gene: .; V gene: TRBV5-1; CDR3 protein: ASSLGAGSGYT
J gene: TRBJ1-5; D gene: .; V gene: TRBV29-1; CDR3 protein: SVEETGGPQH
J gene: TRBJ2-3; D gene: TRBD1; V gene: TRBV5-1; CDR3 protein: ASSSRTGRSTDTQY
J gene: TRBJ1-5; D gene: .; V gene: TRBV30; CDR3 protein: AWSVGGFDQPQH
J gene: TRBJ1-2; D gene: .; V gene: TRBV13; CDR3 protein: ASSLQGGFYGYT
J gene: TRBJ2-5; D gene: TRBD1; V gene: TRBV10-3; CDR3 protein: AISGQGTQETQY
J gene: TRBJ2-7; D gene: .; V gene: TRBV6-2/TRBV6-3; CDR3 protein: ASSCRTDEQY
J gene: TRBJ2-3; D gene: .; V gene: TRBV4-1; CDR3 protein: ASSSLEGTDTQY
J gene: TRBJ1-2; D gene: .; V gene: TRBV7-2; CDR3 protein: ATSTGSRYGYT
J gene: TRBJ2-4; D gene: TRBD1; V gene: TRBV7-9; CDR3 protein: ATGNRGIEEQY
J gene: TRBJ2-5; D gene: .; V gene: TRBV20-1; CDR3 protein: SAPDSAQETQY
J gene: TRBJ2-3; D gene: .; V gene: TRBV4-1; CDR3 protein: ASSQEERVLTDTQY
J gene: TRBJ2-3; D gene: TRBD2; V gene: TRBV12-3/TRBV12-4; CDR3 protein: ASHPTSGGTDTQY
J gene: TRBJ2-5; D gene: .; V gene: TRBV6-5; CDR3 protein: ASSYWGVGPESLQETQY